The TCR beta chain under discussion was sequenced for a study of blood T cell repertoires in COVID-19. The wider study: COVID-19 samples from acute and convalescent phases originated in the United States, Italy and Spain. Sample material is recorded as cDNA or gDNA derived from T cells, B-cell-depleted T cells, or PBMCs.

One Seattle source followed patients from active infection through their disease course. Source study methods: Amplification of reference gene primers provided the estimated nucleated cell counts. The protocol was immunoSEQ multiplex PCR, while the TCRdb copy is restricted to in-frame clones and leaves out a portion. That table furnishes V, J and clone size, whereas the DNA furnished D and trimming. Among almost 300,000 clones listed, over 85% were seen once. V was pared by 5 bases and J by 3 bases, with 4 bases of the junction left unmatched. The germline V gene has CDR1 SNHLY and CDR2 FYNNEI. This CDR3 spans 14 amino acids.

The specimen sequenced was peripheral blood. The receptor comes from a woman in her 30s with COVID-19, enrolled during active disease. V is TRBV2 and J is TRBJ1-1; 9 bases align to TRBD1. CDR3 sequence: CASSTGGTDTEAFF. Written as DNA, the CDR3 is TGTGCCAGCAGTACAGGGGGCACGGACACTGAAGCTTTCTTT.